The 24 T cell receptor beta chains below were found in one sample sequenced in a study of blood T cell repertoires in COVID-19. The table came from immunoSEQ multiplex PCR; TCRdb's copy has only in-frame clones and leaves some out. The sample consists of around 300,000 clones, around 86% of them appearing once. The specimen was peripheral blood. Receptors originate from a woman younger than 45 with active or convalescent COVID-19.

V gene TRBV5-3 combines with J gene TRBJ1-2; perhaps TRBD1 as D (5 bases). TRBV5-3 is annotated as an ORF whose role is uncertain. V was cut by 4 bases and J by 5 bases, with 27 bases left in between. CDR3 length: 18 amino acids. The CDR3 coding sequence is TGTGCCAGAAGCGGTGGAAGGGGTAGAAAGTCCCTTAGGTATGGCTACACCTTC. This translates into CARSGGRGRKSLRYGYTF.

The chain carries TRBV13 and TRBJ2-5; TRBD1 agrees at 10 bases. The CDR3 has 16 residues. Germline-derived CDR1 and CDR2 are PRHDT and FYEKMQ (reference sequence). Trimming removed 5 bases from V and 1 base from J; junction bases left unmatched: 7. This CDR3 reads CASSAWDRGPQETQYF. The CDR3 bases are TGTGCCAGCAGCGCTTGGGACAGGGGACCCCAAGAGACCCAGTACTTC.

This clone showed up just a few times. V usage is TRBV24-1 and J usage is TRBJ2-1, with TRBD2 matching over 8 bases. This CDR3 contains 15 residues. Germline V gives CDR1 KGHDR, CDR2 SFDVKD. V was pared by 7 bases and J by 6 bases, with 10 bases of the junction left unmatched. CDR3 bases: TGTGCCACCAGCTACGGGGGGGGAGGGTCCAATGAGCAGTTCTTC. Translated, it gives CATSYGGGGSNEQFF.

The CDR3 coding sequence is TGTGCCAGTAGTCTCTACCAAGGGGTTTACAATGAGCAGTTCTTC. This sequence encodes CASSLYQGVYNEQFF. The chain links TRBV19 to TRBJ2-1, with D possibly being TRBD1 (5 bases). V lost 5 bases to trimming and J lost 4 bases, with 15 bases between them. The CDR3 sequence is 15 residues long. Germline V gene data show CDR1 as LNHDA and CDR2 as SQIVND (reference sequence).

The chain links TRBV21-1 to TRBJ1-1; TRBD1 reflects the table's D call only, with no check against the DNA. TRBV21-1 is a listed pseudogene. The CDR3 covers 16 residues. CDR3 residues: CASSTYRTYMNTEAFF. CDR3 nucleotides: TGTGCCAGCAGCACCTACAGAACGTACATGAACACTGAAGCTTTCTTT.

The chain recombines TRBV27 with TRBJ1-3, with a tentative D call TRBD1 (5 bases). Trimming shortened V by 3 bases and J by 0 bases, and 9 bases separated the two germline ends. The CDR3 consists of 15 residues. Germline V gives CDR1 MNHEY, CDR2 SMNVEV (reference sequence). CDR3 region: CASSFKGLSGNTIYF. Here the CDR3 DNA reads TGTGCCAGCAGTTTTAAGGGGCTCTCTGGAAACACCATATATTTT.

The rearrangement joins TRBV27 to TRBJ2-3; a possible D gene is TRBD2 (6 bases). CDR3 length: 13 amino acids. Looked up from germline, CDR1 is MNHEY and CDR2 is SMNVEV (reference sequence). V lost 6 bases and J 7 bases, leaving 14 bases between the germline ends. This chain's CDR3 is CASRGGSSYTQYF. The CDR3 DNA follows: TGTGCCAGCAGGGGAGGATCCTCCTATACGCAGTATTTT.

The rearrangement uses TRBV9 and TRBJ1-3; the match to TRBD1 covers 9 bases. The V gene's germline CDR1 is SGDLS and CDR2 YYNGEE. V lost 3 bases and J lost 3; bases outside the gene matches: 4. The CDR3 runs to 15 residues. The CDR3 nucleotides are TGTGCCAGCAGCGCCCTGGACAGGGGTGGAAACACCATATATTTT. It translates to CASSALDRGGNTIYF.

The chain is built from TRBV7-2 and TRBJ2-5, with 10 bases fitting TRBD2. V shed 2 bases and J 5 bases; nucleotides not matched to a gene: 2. Germline V gives CDR1 SGHTA, CDR2 FQGNSA. The CDR3 has 14 residues. The CDR3 nucleotides are TGTGCCAGCAGCTTAAGCGGGGGGGAGGAGACCCAGTACTTC. This gives the protein CASSLSGGEETQYF. Combining the CDR3 with reference TRBV7-2 and TRBJ2-5 gives the whole variable domain GAGVSQSPSNKVTEKGKDVELRCDPISGHTALYWYRQSLGQGLEFLIYFQGNSAPDKSGLPSDRFSAERTGGSVSTLTIQRTQQEDSAVYLCASSLSGGEETQYFGPGTRLLVL.

About this clone: Other DNA sequences from this sample encode an identical CDR3 as well. The CDR3: CASSPGTGGYNEQFF. As DNA, the CDR3 is TGTGCCAGCTCACCCGGGACGGGGGGTTACAATGAGCAGTTCTTC. J is TRBJ2-1 and V is TRBV18; TRBD2 agrees at 7 bases. Germline V gene sequence: CDR1 KGHSH, CDR2 LQKENI. J was trimmed by 4 bases and V by 3 bases; bases with no gene match: 6. The CDR3 has 15 amino acids.

The chain carries TRBV13 and TRBJ2-7; 7 bases fit TRBD2. The V gene end was trimmed by 5 bases and the J gene end by 4 bases; junction bases not matched to a gene: 2. The CDR3 runs to 12 residues. Germline assignment: CDR1 PRHDT and CDR2 FYEKMQ (reference sequence). CDR3 residues: CASSPGGYEQYF. The CDR3 DNA is TGTGCCAGCAGCCCGGGGGGTTACGAGCAGTACTTC.

This clone was observed a few times. The J gene is TRBJ1-1, the V gene TRBV19, with 9 bases fitting TRBD1. CDR3 size: 17 residues. Germline V gene data show CDR1 as LNHDA and CDR2 as SQIVND (reference sequence). With V trimmed by 3 bases and J by 0 bases, 8 bases remained unmatched. CDR3 sequence reads: CASSIIVGQGMNTEAFF. In DNA, the CDR3 is TGTGCCAGTAGTATCATAGTCGGACAGGGGATGAACACTGAAGCTTTCTTT.

This chain connects TRBV19 to TRBJ2-1; 11 bases fit TRBD2. Germline assignment: CDR1 LNHDA and CDR2 SQIVND (reference sequence). The length of the CDR3 is 16 residues. V trimming: 1 base; J trimming: 3 bases; junction bases outside the gene matches: 2. CDR3 bases: TGTGCCAGTAGTATAGGGCTAGCGGGGGGCTACAATGAGCAGTTCTTC. Protein: CASSIGLAGGYNEQFF.

CDR3 DNA sequence: TGTGCCTGGAGTGCCTCCTTAGGGCGGGGGGGGAAAGATACGCAGTATTTT. This gives the protein CAWSASLGRGGKDTQYF. The chain is built from TRBV30 and TRBJ2-3; the match to TRBD2 covers 9 bases. The CDR3 is 17 residues long. The germline V gene encodes CDR1 GTSNPN and CDR2 SVGIG (reference sequence). The J segment lost 5 bases and the V segment lost 1 base, leaving 13 bases of the junction unmatched. Complete variable domain (other parts from reference TRBV30 and TRBJ2-3): SQTIHQWPATLVQPVGSPLSLECTVEGTSNPNLYWYRQAAGRGLQLLFYSVGIGQISSEVPQNLSASRPQDRQFILSSKKLLLSDSGFYLCAWSASLGRGGKDTQYFGPGTRLTVL.

This sequence joins TRBV5-6 and TRBJ2-7; 9 bases map to TRBD1. Per germline, CDR1 SGHDT and CDR2 YYEEEE. The CDR3 sequence is 15 residues long. Losses at the gene ends were 4 bases for V and 6 bases for J; bases not matched to a gene: 11. Here the CDR3 reads CASSRADRGFVEQYF. The CDR3, as DNA: TGTGCCAGCAGCCGAGCGGACAGGGGTTTTGTCGAGCAGTACTTC.

The chain recombines TRBV7-9 with TRBJ1-2, with 10 bases identical to TRBD1. V gave up 4 bases and J gave up 3 bases; unmatched junction bases: 5. Germline V CDR1 and CDR2: SEHNR, FQNEAQ (reference sequence). The CDR3 extends over 15 amino acids. CDR3 nucleotide sequence: TGTGCCAGCAGCTCCGACAGGGGGCGTGACTATGGCTACACCTTC. It encodes CASSSDRGRDYGYTF.

The chain joins TRBV19 to TRBJ1-5; 7 positions match TRBD1. V gave up 5 bases and J gave up 2 bases; unmatched junction bases: 9. Germline-derived CDR1 and CDR2 are LNHDA and SQIVND (reference sequence). The CDR3 sequence is 16 residues long. CDR3 loop: CASSAPNRGGNQPQHF. The CDR3 DNA is TGTGCCAGTAGTGCCCCCAACAGGGGAGGCAATCAGCCCCAGCATTTT.

The V call is TRBV10-1, the J call TRBJ1-1; D is perhaps TRBD1 (5 bases). There are 16 residues in the CDR3. Per germline, CDR1 WNHNN and CDR2 SYGVQD (reference sequence). The ends were cut back, 3 bases at V and 2 bases at J, with 16 bases in the middle. This CDR3 reads CASSEFRGKKNTEAFF. For the CDR3, the DNA is TGCGCCAGCAGTGAATTTCGGGGGAAGAAAAACACTGAAGCTTTCTTT.

V gene TRBV7-9 combines with J gene TRBJ2-5, with 11 bases identical to TRBD1. This CDR3 has 16 residues. Per the germline V gene, CDR1 is SEHNR and CDR2 is FQNEAQ (reference sequence). V was pared by 4 bases and J by 5 bases, with 9 bases of the junction left unmatched. CDR3 sequence: CASSSMPGQGEETQYF. CDR3 in DNA: TGTGCCAGCAGCTCAATGCCGGGACAGGGGGAGGAGACCCAGTACTTC.

This clone occurred a few times. The rearrangement links TRBV9 to TRBJ2-2, with 9 bases that match TRBD1. Germline-derived CDR1 and CDR2 are SGDLS and YYNGEE. This CDR3 region has 14 residues. V lost 8 bases, J lost 1 base, and 3 bases stayed unmatched. CDR3 sequence: CASSTGGNTGELFF. CDR3 bases: TGTGCCAGTTCGACAGGGGGGAACACCGGGGAGCTGTTTTTT.

The chain has TRBV10-3 and TRBJ1-1, with D tentatively TRBD1 (6 bases). The CDR3 consists of 15 residues. Germline values: CDR1 ENHRY, CDR2 SYGVKD. The V and J ends lost 3 bases and 6 bases respectively, with 17 bases between them. The CDR3 region is CAISDSHTGKAEAFF. The CDR3 nucleotides read TGTGCCATCAGTGATTCCCACACAGGGAAGGCTGAAGCTTTCTTT.

The gene calls are TRBV6-5 and TRBJ2-1, with 13 bases identical to TRBD2. J was trimmed by 5 bases and V by 6 bases; bases with no gene match: 1. Germline values: CDR1 MNHEY, CDR2 SVGAGI. This CDR3 spans 14 amino acids. CDR3 protein: CASRGLAGHNEQFF. The CDR3 DNA reads as TGTGCCAGCAGGGGACTAGCGGGGCACAATGAGCAGTTCTTC.

This chain links TRBV6-1 with TRBJ2-7; maybe TRBD1 (9 bases). The CDR3 sequence is 15 residues long. Germline loops: CDR1 MNHNS, CDR2 SASEGT. Trimming took 4 bases from V and 2 from J, leaving 15 bases between them. The CDR3 sequence is CASSVAGTGTYEQYF. The DNA of the CDR3 is TGTGCCAGCAGTGTAGCGGGGACAGGGACCTACGAGCAGTACTTC.

This clone was counted a few times. The CDR3 DNA sequence: TGTGCCACCACCCCCCGGGGGAGCACAGATACGCAGTATTTT. Translated, it gives CATTPRGSTDTQYF. The chain has TRBV24-1 and TRBJ2-3; perhaps TRBD2 as D (6 bases). Trimming stripped 8 bases from V and 0 bases from J, with 11 bases between. Germline V gene lookup returns CDR1 KGHDR and CDR2 SFDVKD. This CDR3 has 14 residues.